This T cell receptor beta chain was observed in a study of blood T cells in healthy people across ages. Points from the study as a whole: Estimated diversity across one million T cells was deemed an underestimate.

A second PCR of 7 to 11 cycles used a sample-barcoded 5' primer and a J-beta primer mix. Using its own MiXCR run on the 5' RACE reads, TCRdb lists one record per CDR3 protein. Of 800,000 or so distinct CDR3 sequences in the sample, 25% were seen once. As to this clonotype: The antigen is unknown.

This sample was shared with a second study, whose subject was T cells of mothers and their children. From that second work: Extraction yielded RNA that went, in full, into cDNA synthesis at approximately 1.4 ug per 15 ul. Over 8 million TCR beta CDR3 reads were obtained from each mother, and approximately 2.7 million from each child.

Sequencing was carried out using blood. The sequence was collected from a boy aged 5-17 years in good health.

CDR3 amino acids: CASSFGELQETQYF. Here the CDR3 DNA reads TGCGCCAGCAGCTTCGGGGAGCTCCAAGAGACCCAGTACTTC. The chain employs TRBV5-1 and TRBJ2-5; D is perhaps TRBD2 (5 bases). Trimming took 2 bases from V and 1 from J, leaving 9 bases between them. The CDR3 is 14 residues long. Germline V gene lookup returns CDR1 SGHRS and CDR2 YFSETQ.